The clone carrying this T cell receptor (beta chain) was seen only once. Its cognate antigen is unknown. This sample is part of a study of a mutant IDH1 vaccine in newly diagnosed glioma. Study summary: The initiation of vaccination occurred 4-6 weeks after radiotherapy alone, or with temozolomide cycles. Study-level points and caveats: Pseudoprogression apparently tracked independently of changes in top peripheral T cell clonotypes. Vaccination elicited immune responses in 93.3% of patients.

As to time point: week 5, during vaccination. Alongside topical imiquimod, each dose of vaccine comprised 300 ug of mutant IDH1 20-mer peptide. Donors had new IDH1-mutant astrocytomas of WHO grade 3 or 4 (ATRX-lost). Repertoires were generated with immunoSEQ multiplex PCR, while TCRdb's copy carries only in-frame clones and drops some. The table records approximately 76,000 clones, around 90% of them present only once. With 5 bases clipped from V and 3 bases from J, the junction kept 15 bases outside the gene matches. Germline V gives CDR1 SEHNR, CDR2 FQNEAQ (reference sequence). The CDR3 is 17 amino acids.

Sample: PBMCs, taken from a glioma patient whose treatment included an IDH1 peptide vaccine. V gene TRBV7-9 combines with J gene TRBJ2-7; 8 positions match TRBD1. This TCR derives from a woman between 45 and 65 years old with glioma. CDR3 sequence (DNA): TGTGCCAGCAGCACCCCCTTCGGGCAGGGGGCACACTACGAGCAGTACTTC. This encodes CASSTPFGQGAHYEQYF. Combining the CDR3 with reference TRBV7-9 and TRBJ2-7 gives the whole variable domain DTGVSQNPRHKITKRGQNVTFRCDPISEHNRLYWYRQTLGQGPEFLTYFQNEAQLEKSRLLSDRFSAERPKGSFSTLEIQRTEQGDSAMYLCASSTPFGQGAHYEQYFGPGTRLTVT.